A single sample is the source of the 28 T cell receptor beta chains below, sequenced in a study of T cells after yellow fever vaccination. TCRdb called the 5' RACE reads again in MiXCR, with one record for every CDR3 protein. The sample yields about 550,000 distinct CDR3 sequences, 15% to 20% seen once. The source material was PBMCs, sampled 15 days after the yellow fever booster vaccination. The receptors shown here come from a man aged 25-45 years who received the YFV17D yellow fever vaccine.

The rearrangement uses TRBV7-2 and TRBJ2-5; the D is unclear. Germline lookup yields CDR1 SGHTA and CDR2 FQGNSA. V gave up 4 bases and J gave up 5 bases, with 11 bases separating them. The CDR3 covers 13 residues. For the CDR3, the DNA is TGTGCCAGCAGCTACCGGATTGTGGAGACCCAGTACTTC. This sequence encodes CASSYRIVETQYF.

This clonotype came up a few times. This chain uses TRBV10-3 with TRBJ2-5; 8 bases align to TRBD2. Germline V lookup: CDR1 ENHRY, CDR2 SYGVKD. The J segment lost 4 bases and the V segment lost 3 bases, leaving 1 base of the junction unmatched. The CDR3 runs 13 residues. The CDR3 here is CAISDREGETQYF. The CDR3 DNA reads TGTGCCATCAGTGACCGGGAGGGAGAGACCCAGTACTTC.

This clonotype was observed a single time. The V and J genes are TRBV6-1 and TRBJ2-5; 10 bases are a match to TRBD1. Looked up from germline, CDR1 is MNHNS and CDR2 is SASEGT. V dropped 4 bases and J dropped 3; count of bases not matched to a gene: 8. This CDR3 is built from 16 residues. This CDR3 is CASSVRDRGWEETQYF. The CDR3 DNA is TGTGCCAGCAGTGTACGGGACAGGGGTTGGGAAGAGACCCAGTACTTC.

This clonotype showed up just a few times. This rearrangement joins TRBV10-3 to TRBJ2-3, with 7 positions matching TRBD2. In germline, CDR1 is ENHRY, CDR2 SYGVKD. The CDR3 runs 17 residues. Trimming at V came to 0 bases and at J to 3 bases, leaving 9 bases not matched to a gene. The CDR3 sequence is CAISESSGTIITDTQYF. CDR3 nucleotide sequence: TGTGCCATCAGTGAGTCCTCCGGGACTATAATAACAGATACGCAGTATTTT.

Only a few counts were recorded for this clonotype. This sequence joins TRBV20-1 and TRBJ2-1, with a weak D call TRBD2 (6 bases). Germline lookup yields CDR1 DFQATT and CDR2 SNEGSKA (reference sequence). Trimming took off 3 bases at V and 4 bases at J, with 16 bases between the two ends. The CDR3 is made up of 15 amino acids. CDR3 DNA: TGCAGTGCTAGCCGGAACACCGGGGGATACAATGAGCAGTTCTTC. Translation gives CSASRNTGGYNEQFF.

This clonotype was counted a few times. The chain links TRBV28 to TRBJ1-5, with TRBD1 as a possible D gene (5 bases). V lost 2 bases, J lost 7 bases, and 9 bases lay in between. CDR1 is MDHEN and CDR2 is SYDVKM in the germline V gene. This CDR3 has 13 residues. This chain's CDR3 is CASSLPTGQPQHF. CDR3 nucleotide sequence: TGTGCCAGCAGTTTACCCACAGGCCAGCCCCAGCATTTT.

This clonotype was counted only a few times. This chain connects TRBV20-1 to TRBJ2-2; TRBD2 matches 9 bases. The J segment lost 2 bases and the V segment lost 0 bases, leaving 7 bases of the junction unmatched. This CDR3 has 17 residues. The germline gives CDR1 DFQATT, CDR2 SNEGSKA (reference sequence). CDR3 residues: CSARDLRAGGNTGELFF. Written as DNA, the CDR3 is TGCAGTGCTAGAGATCTTCGAGCGGGAGGAAACACCGGGGAGCTGTTTTTT.

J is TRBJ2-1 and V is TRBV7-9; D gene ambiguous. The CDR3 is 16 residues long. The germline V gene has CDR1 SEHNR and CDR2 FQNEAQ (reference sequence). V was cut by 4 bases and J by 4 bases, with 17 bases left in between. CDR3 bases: TGTGCCAGCAGCTGGACCCCGTCCGCCATGTACAATGAGCAGTTCTTC. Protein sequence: CASSWTPSAMYNEQFF.

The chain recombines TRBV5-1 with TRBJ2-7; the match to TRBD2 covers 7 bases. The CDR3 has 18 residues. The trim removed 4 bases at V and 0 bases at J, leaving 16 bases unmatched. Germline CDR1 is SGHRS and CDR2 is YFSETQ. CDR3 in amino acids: CASSPGEGAGLSSYEQYF. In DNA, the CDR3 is TGCGCCAGCAGCCCGGGGGAGGGAGCGGGACTCAGCTCCTACGAGCAGTACTTC.

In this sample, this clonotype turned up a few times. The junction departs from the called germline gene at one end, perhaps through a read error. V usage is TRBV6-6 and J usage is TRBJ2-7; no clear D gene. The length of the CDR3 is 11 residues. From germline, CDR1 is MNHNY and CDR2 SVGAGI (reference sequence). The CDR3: CASSYYYAQYF. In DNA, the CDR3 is TGTGCCAGCAGTTACTACTACGCGCAGTACTTC.

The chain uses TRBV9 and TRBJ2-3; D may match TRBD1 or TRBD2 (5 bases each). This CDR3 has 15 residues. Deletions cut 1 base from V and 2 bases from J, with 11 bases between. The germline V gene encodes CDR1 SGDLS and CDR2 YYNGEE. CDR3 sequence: CASSVNPGPTDTQYF. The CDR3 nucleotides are TGTGCCAGCAGCGTAAACCCGGGACCCACAGATACGCAGTATTTT.

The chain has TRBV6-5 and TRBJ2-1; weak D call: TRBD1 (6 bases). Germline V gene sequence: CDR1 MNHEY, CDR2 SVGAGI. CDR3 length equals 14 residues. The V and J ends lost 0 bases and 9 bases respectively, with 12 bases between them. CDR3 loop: CASSYSSTGSEQFF. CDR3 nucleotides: TGTGCCAGCAGTTACTCGAGTACAGGGAGTGAGCAGTTCTTC.

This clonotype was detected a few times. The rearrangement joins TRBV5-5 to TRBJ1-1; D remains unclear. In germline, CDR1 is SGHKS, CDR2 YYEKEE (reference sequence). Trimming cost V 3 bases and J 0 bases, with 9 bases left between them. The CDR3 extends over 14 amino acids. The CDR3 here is CASSSNPVNTEAFF. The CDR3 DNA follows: TGTGCCAGCAGCTCGAATCCGGTGAACACTGAAGCTTTCTTT.

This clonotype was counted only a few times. CDR3 amino acids: CSATGHATNEKLFF. In DNA, the CDR3 is TGCAGTGCTACAGGTCATGCAACTAATGAAAAACTGTTTTTT. This chain uses TRBV20-1 with TRBJ1-4; D is uncertain. CDR1 DFQATT and CDR2 SNEGSKA come from the germline V gene (reference sequence). V shed 4 bases and J shed 0 bases, with 9 bases lying between them. The CDR3 has 14 amino acids.

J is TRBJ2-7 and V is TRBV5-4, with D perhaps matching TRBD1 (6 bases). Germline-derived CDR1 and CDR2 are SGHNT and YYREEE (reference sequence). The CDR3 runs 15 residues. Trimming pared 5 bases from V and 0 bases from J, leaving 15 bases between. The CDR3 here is CASRPGVPLSYEQYF. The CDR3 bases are TGTGCCAGCAGACCAGGGGTCCCCCTCTCCTACGAGCAGTACTTC.

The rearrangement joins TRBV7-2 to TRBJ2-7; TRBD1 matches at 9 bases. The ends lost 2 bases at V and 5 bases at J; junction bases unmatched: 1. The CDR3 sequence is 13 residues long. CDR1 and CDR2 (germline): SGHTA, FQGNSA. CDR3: CASSLRDRDEQYF. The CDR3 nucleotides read TGTGCCAGCAGCTTACGGGACAGGGACGAGCAGTACTTC.

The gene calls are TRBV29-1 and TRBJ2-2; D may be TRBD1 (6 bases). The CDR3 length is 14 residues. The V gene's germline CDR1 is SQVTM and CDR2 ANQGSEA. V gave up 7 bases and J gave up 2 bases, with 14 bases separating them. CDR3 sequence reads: CSASAGENTGELFF. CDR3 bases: TGCAGCGCCTCGGCAGGGGAAAACACCGGGGAGCTGTTTTTT.

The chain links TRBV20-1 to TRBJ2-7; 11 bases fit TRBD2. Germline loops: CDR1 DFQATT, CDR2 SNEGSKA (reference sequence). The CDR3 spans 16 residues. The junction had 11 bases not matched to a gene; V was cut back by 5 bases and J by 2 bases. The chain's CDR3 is CSARKTGLAGPYEQYF. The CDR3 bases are TGCAGTGCTCGAAAAACAGGACTAGCGGGCCCCTACGAGCAGTACTTC.

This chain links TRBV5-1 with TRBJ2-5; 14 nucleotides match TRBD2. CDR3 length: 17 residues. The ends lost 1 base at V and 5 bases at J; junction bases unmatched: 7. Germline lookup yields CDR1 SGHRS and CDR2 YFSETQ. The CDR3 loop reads CASSLFGLAGGSETQYF. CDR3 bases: TGCGCCAGCAGCTTGTTTGGACTAGCGGGAGGAAGCGAGACCCAGTACTTC.

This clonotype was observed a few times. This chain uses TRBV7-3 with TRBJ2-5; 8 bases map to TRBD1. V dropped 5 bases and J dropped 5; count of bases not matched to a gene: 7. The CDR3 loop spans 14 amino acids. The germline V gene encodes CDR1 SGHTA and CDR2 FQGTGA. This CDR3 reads CASSAGQGRETQYF. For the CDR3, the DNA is TGTGCCAGCAGCGCCGGACAGGGTCGGGAGACCCAGTACTTC.

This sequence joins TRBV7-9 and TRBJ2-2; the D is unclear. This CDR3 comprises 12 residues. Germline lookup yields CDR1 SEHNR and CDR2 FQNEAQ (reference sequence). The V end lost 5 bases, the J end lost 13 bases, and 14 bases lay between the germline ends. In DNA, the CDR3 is TGTGCCAGCAGCCTAAGATCCCTAGTGCTGTTTTTT. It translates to CASSLRSLVLFF.

The CDR3 DNA is TGCGCCAGCATCCTAGCCCCGACGGTGAACACTGAAGCTTTCTTT. Translated, it gives CASILAPTVNTEAFF. The gene calls are TRBV23-1 and TRBJ1-1; no reliable D call. TRBV23-1 has ORF status, its function being uncertain. The ends were cut back, 7 bases at V and 0 bases at J, with 15 bases in the middle. The CDR3 sequence is 15 residues long.

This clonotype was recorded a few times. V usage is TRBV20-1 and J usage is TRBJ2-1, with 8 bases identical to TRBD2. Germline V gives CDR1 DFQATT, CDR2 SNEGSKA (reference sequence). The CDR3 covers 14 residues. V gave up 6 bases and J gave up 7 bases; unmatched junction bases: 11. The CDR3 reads CSASPGREENEQFF. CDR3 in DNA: TGCAGTGCCAGCCCTGGGCGGGAGGAGAATGAGCAGTTCTTC.

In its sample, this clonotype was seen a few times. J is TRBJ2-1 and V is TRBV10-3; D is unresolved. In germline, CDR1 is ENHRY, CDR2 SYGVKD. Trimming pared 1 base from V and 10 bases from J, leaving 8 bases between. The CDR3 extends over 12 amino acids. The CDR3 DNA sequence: TGTGCCATCAGTGAGTTGGTAAGAGAGCAGTTCTTC. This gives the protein CAISELVREQFF.

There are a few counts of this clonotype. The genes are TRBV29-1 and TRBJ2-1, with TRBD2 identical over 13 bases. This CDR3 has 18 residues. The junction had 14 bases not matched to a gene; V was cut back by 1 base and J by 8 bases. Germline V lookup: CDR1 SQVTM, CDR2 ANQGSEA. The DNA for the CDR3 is TGCAGCGTTGAAGGCAGGATGCGGGGACTAGCGGGATACGATGAGCAGTTCTTC. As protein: CSVEGRMRGLAGYDEQFF.

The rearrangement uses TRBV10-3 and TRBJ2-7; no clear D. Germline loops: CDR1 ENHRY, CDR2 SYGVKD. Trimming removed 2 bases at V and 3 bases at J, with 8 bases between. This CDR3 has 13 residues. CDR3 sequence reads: CAISEGHFYEQYF. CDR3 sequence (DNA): TGTGCCATCAGTGAGGGCCACTTCTACGAGCAGTACTTC.

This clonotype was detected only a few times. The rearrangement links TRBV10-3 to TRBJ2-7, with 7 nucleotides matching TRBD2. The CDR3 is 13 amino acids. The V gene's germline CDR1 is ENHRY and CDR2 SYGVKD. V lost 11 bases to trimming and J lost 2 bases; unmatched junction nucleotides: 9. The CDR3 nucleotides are TGTGCCTCATATGGCGGGGGACCCTACGAGCAGTACTTC. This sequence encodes CASYGGGPYEQYF.

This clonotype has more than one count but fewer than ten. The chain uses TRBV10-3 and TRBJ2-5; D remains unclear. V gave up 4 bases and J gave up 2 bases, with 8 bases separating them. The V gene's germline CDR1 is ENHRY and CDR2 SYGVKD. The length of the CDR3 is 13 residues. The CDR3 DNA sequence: TGTGCCATCAGTGGGAAAGATCAAGAGACCCAGTACTTC. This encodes CAISGKDQETQYF.